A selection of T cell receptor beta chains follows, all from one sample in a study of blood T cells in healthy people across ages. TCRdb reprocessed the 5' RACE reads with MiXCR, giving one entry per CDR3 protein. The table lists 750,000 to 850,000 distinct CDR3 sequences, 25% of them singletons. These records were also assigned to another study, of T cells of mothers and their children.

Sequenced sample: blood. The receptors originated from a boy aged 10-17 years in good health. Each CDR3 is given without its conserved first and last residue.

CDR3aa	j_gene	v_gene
ASSSAGTSGPIRETQY	TRBJ2-5	TRBV6-5
ASSQVTAYNEQF	TRBJ2-1	TRBV3-1
SAARQGSQPQH	TRBJ1-5	TRBV20-1
ASSLVGQGVRGYT	TRBJ1-2	TRBV7-2
ASSPWPRDKASYEQY	TRBJ2-7	TRBV3-1
ASSLERTGNTEAF	TRBJ1-1	TRBV7-9
SAVRWGSGEKLF	TRBJ1-4	TRBV20-1
ASSYGGETKNIQY	TRBJ2-4	TRBV5-1
ASSSSDRPGANVLT	TRBJ2-6	TRBV9
ASSPRGTTSTDTQY	TRBJ2-3	TRBV7-2
SVWGTDTQY	TRBJ2-3	TRBV29-1
ASSGGRNYEQY	NA	TRBV2
ANSQPDRGHNEQF	TRBJ2-1	TRBV4-3
ASSLLGRGSTGELF	TRBJ2-2	TRBV5-6
ASSVAGHLSSYEQY	NA	TRBV5-5
SADSGNTIY	TRBJ1-3	TRBV29-1
ASSASGDSSYEQY	NA	TRBV9
ASSTRAAGTETQY	TRBJ2-5	TRBV19
ASSSQGKGTNEKLF	TRBJ1-4	TRBV12-3/TRBV12-4
ASSPDRTGAGNTIY	TRBJ1-3	TRBV4-3
ASSKWYHRVSDSGGYT	TRBJ1-2	TRBV21-1
ASSLVKGQGTEAF	TRBJ1-1	TRBV7-9
ASSLVLASTDTQY	TRBJ2-3	TRBV5-1
ASSVQGENTEAF	TRBJ1-1	TRBV2
ASSDQFSSYNEQF	TRBJ2-1	TRBV2
SARDNGRGNEQF	NA	TRBV20-1
SARDLGGSNEQF	TRBJ2-1	TRBV20-1
ASTPMAGRIYGYT	TRBJ1-2	TRBV28
ASSFRNTGELF	TRBJ2-2	TRBV27
ASSRHSSSTDTQY	TRBJ2-3	TRBV7-9
ASSSFGFNYGYT	TRBJ1-2	TRBV7-2
ASSQGTGGLDGELF	TRBJ2-2	TRBV4-1
ASSFFAGGNTDTQY	TRBJ2-3	TRBV7-3
ASRPSGGDYNEQF	TRBJ2-1	TRBV6-2/TRBV6-3
SVDPGRDTISALNQPQH	TRBJ1-5	TRBV29-1
ASSLTDRRNNEQF	TRBJ2-1	TRBV5-1
ASWAGQASGETQY	TRBJ2-5	TRBV28
SVALVAGVTDTQY	TRBJ2-3	TRBV29-1
SGRQSDGYT	TRBJ1-2	TRBV29-1
ASSLDPRKETQY	TRBJ2-5	TRBV7-2
AWKSWKTNEKLF	TRBJ1-4	TRBV30
VSSLGTSGRGNTQY	TRBJ2-3	TRBV7-2
SVRGTYLQKNTEAF	TRBJ1-1	TRBV29-1
ASSLGVGPYEQY	TRBJ2-7	TRBV7-2
ASSPRGLGYGYT	TRBJ1-2	TRBV9